This section outlines one T cell receptor (beta chain) sequence together with its context. The antigen this receptor binds is unknown. Base qualities are not recorded, but no much larger clone differs from it by a single base. The data are from a study of blood T cell repertoires in COVID-19 (dated by TCRdb to 2018 to 2020). Describing the broader study: Samples covering the acute and convalescent phases of COVID-19 were provided by collaborators in the United States, Italy and Spain. The material from the prospective study consisted of cDNA or gDNA derived from T cells, B-cell-depleted T cells, or PBMCs. Deeply sampled blood TCRbeta repertoires from subjects exposed to, actively infected with, or recovered from COVID-19 were included in the dataset. A freely available public database, intended as a resource for researchers studying the immune response to SARS-CoV-2, is where the repertoires were released. Samples were obtained from the ongoing ImmuneRACE study (first 160 participants) and from some 1,200 subjects provided by 6 global collaborators. A de-identified subject ID, COVID-19 status, age in years and sex were almost always included in the sample metadata. HLA class I and class II types, where available, came from metadata supplied by the sample provider rather than from assay-based typing. Study-wide conclusions, independent of this receptor: How much clinical and demographic metadata was included differed by source and by participant, and the metadata was provided uncurated.

The immunoSEQ Assay, a bias-controlled multiplex PCR, was used to amplify TCRbeta CDR3 regions from genomic DNA. Regarding the original processing steps: Nucleated cell counts per sample were estimated from amplification of reference gene primers within the assay. Sequence reads were collapsed and filtered to measure the absolute abundance of every unique TCRbeta CDR3 rearrangement. For each sample, productive Simpson clonality was calculated by taking the square root of Simpson's diversity index across productive rearrangements. TCRdb re-hosts the immuneACCESS table, in-frame sequences only. Its copies lack some clones; in the studies checked, an unresolved V gene accounts for under half of them, and the cause for the rest is not known. V and J calls and clone size come straight from that table; D and trimming were deduced from the DNA. The sample includes about 130,000 clones, with around 80% observed a single time. 2% to 3% of the sample belongs to the ten largest clones.

Enrolling through a virtual design, the prospective study's participants ranged in age from roughly 18 to 90 years and lived across roughly 24 United States geographic areas. Cohort assignment in the prospective study relied on participant-reported clinical history from a screening survey and a study questionnaire. Mobile phlebotomists in the prospective study collected whole blood, serum and a nasopharyngeal or oropharyngeal swab from every participant. Participants in the prospective study had the option to provide additional blood draws and questionnaires over a roughly 2-month period. Before DNA extraction, blood samples from the prospective study were shipped at room temperature or frozen. CDR1 and CDR2, per the germline V gene, are SNHLY and FYNNEI. The CDR3, from cysteine to phenylalanine, totals 12 residues. The entry retains the CDR3 DNA only, 36 bases that are in frame from base 1. Cut back by 8 bases and 5 bases, the V and J ends lie 7 bases apart.

The material sequenced was PBMCs or T cells enriched from blood (not recorded which). This TCR was recovered from a man in his forties or fifties with acute COVID-19. The chain is encoded by TRBV2 joined to TRBJ1-6, with TRBD1 tentatively as D gene (6 bases match). The DNA sequence is as follows: TGTGCCAGCCGACAGGATAATTCACCCCTCCACTTT. This gives the protein CASRQDNSPLHF. Joined to the reference TRBV2 and TRBJ1-6 proteins, this CDR3 gives the full variable domain: EPEVTQTPSHQVTQMGQEVILRCVPISNHLYFYWYRQILGQKVEFLVSFYNNEISEKSEIFDDQFSVERPDGSNFTLKIRSTKLEDSAMYFCASRQDNSPLHFGNGTRLTVT.